The present entry profiles one T cell receptor beta chain with its context. The antigen remains unidentified. The record originates from a study of vaccination and CD4 T cells after COVID-19. In the study overall: Sampling post-COVID took place a median approximately 100 days after diagnosis (range 35 to 161).

CDR3 length: 14 amino acids. J gave up 4 bases and V 4 bases, and 4 bases lay outside the gene matches. The V gene's germline CDR1 is MNHNS and CDR2 SASEGT. This sample's treatment: approximately 10-day PBMC culture with coronavirus spike peptide pools or control peptides (ViraFEST assay). The ViraFEST method relied on peptide pools to expand antigen-specific T cells, followed by TCR sequencing. The Oncomine TCR Beta short-read assay was applied to DNA of cultured CD4+ T cells. TCRdb reprocessed the PCR reads via MiXCR and lists one record per CDR3 protein. The table shows roughly 18,000 distinct CDR3 sequences, with under 60% occurring only once.

This chain connects TRBV6-1 to TRBJ1-2, with 9 bases fitting TRBD1. The sample comprised CD4+ T cells from blood, cultured in vitro. This clonotype originated in a human donor who had recovered from COVID-19. The CDR3 DNA follows: TGTGCCAGCAGTGGGACAGGGGCGACCTATGGCTACACCTTC. Translated, it gives CASSGTGATYGYTF.